This T cell receptor (beta chain) was sequenced for a study of tissue T cells after allogeneic stem cell transplantation. This CDR3 comprises 14 residues. The J segment lost 1 base and the V segment lost 1 base, leaving 0 bases of the junction unmatched. Germline V lookup: CDR1 KGHPV, CDR2 FQNQEV (reference sequence). This clone occurred a few times. Mouse names are used for the genes. The CDR3 end lies 1 residue beyond the end of the read and is filled in from the germline J gene. Noted time point: mouse harvest day 7 after allogeneic transplant. The graft held 10^6 splenic CD5+ T cells and 10^7 T-cell-depleted bone marrow cells. Measured with immunoSEQ multiplex PCR; TCRdb has only the in-frame clones, and not every one. The sample includes about 8,200 clones, 46% of them seen just once.

The TCR sequence derives from a female BALB/c mouse given C57BL/6 T cells with graft-versus-host disease after an allogeneic hematopoietic cell transplant. V gene TRBV26 combines with J gene TRBJ1-1, with 7 bases that match TRBD1. Sequenced input: gut tissue. CDR3 protein: CASSLWTGNTEVFF. The CDR3 bases that were read are TGTGCCAGCAGTCTGTGGACAGGGAACACAGAAGTCTTC.